This T cell receptor (beta chain) originates from a study of blood T cell repertoires in COVID-19. Whole-study context: Collection of acute and convalescent COVID-19 samples took place in the United States, Italy and Spain. From T cells, B-cell-depleted T cells, or PBMCs came the material, which was cDNA or gDNA.

This CDR3 is built from 15 residues. Germline CDR1 and CDR2: SGHTA and FQGNSA. The ends lost 5 bases at V and 6 bases at J; junction bases unmatched: 7. As handled by the study authors: Scientists estimated how many nucleated cells there were by amplifying reference gene primers. Here immunoSEQ multiplex PCR was the method, and the copy in TCRdb shows in-frame clones only, minus some. Clone size and the V and J calls come from that table; the DNA yielded D and trimming. Here the sample spans roughly 81,000 clones, roughly 78% being singletons. The chain uses TRBV7-2 and TRBJ2-7; 13 bases agree with TRBD2. The receptor's source is a man aged 55 to 69 with acute or convalescent COVID-19. Material: peripheral blood. The CDR3 loop reads CASSHGLAGVSEQYF. CDR3 coding DNA: TGTGCCAGCAGCCACGGACTAGCGGGAGTAAGCGAGCAGTACTTC.